The clone carrying this TCR beta chain turned up a few times. The data stem from a study of cytomegalovirus exposure and HLA in healthy donors. This CDR3 spans 12 amino acids. CDR1 is MDHEN, CDR2 SYDVKM, per germline. The V gene lost 5 bases and the J gene lost 4 bases, with 8 bases spanning the gap. The primer mix had 60 Vbeta and 13 Jbeta primers. TCRdb's copy holds only in-frame clones and misses some; the assay was immunoSEQ multiplex PCR. Of 120,000 or so clones listed, 17% are singletons. The specimen was PBMCs. V and J are TRBV28 and TRBJ1-2; D gene unclear. The clonotype was recovered from a female donor in good health and CMV-seropositive. CDR3 amino acids: CASSKGSYGYTF. CDR3 coding DNA: TGTGCCAGCAGTAAAGGGAGCTATGGCTACACCTTC.